The 17 T cell receptor beta chains below all came from one sample that was sequenced in a study of lymphopenia after photon versus proton radiotherapy. The table came from immunoSEQ multiplex PCR; TCRdb's copy has only in-frame clones and leaves some out. The data show over 40,000 clones, 92% seen once. The starting material was peripheral blood, obtained from a patient treated with photon-based radiotherapy. The receptors shown here come from a woman aged 40 to 49 with cholangiocarcinoma.

The chain combines TRBV11-3 with TRBJ2-3, with no clear D. CDR1 is SGHNT and CDR2 is YENEEA in the germline V gene. This CDR3 spans 14 amino acids. The V end was cut by 0 bases, the J end by 9 bases, with 13 bases between. CDR3 coding DNA: TGTGCCAGCAGCTTAGATCTATCGGACCCGACGCAGTATTTT. It encodes CASSLDLSDPTQYF. Filled out from reference TRBV11-3 and TRBJ2-3, the complete variable domain reads EAGVVQSPRYKIIEKKQPVAFWCNPISGHNTLYWYLQNLGQGPELLIRYENEEAVDDSQLPKDRFSAERLKGVDSTLKIQPAELGDSAVYLCASSLDLSDPTQYFGPGTRLTVL.

The chain links TRBV5-1 to TRBJ1-1; D is possibly TRBD1 (6 bases). Trimming took 5 bases from V and 6 from J, leaving 11 bases between them. The CDR3 is made up of 12 amino acids. Germline CDR1 reads SGHRS; CDR2 reads YFSETQ. The CDR3 DNA is TGCGCCAGCAGTGCTAGGGGGTCTGAAGCTTTCTTT. It is translated as CASSARGSEAFF.

The chain joins TRBV30 to TRBJ1-2; the D gene is possibly TRBD1 (5 bases). V gave up 3 bases and J gave up 4 bases, with 18 bases separating them. Germline V CDR1 and CDR2: GTSNPN, SVGIG (reference sequence). The CDR3 is 15 residues long. The CDR3, as DNA: TGTGCCTGGAGACCCCCCAGCCCGGGGCTCTATGGCTACACCTTC. Amino acids: CAWRPPSPGLYGYTF.

This chain links TRBV15 with TRBJ2-6; no clear D gene. CDR1 is LNHNV and CDR2 is YYDKDF in the germline V gene (reference sequence). The CDR3 sequence is 14 residues long. V shed 4 bases and J shed 0 bases, with 4 bases lying between them. Written as DNA, the CDR3 is TGTGCCACCAGCACCCCCTCTGGGGCCAACGTCCTGACTTTC. It encodes CATSTPSGANVLTF.

The V call is TRBV19, the J call TRBJ1-3; tentatively, D is TRBD1 (6 bases). Trimming cost V 5 bases and J 0 bases, with 17 bases left between them. From germline, CDR1 is LNHDA and CDR2 SQIVND (reference sequence). CDR3 length: 17 residues. Here the CDR3 DNA reads TGTGCCAGTAGTCCACCGATGGGGGCAGGCTCTGGAAACACCATATATTTT. This codes for CASSPPMGAGSGNTIYF.

Worth noting for this clone: At one end, the junction sequence differs from germline, possibly due to a read error. V is TRBV30 and J is TRBJ2-1; D is perhaps TRBD1 (6 bases). The length of the CDR3 is 12 residues. Per the germline V gene, CDR1 is GTSNPN and CDR2 is SVGIG (reference sequence). Here the CDR3 reads CAWSVLTGSKIF. Written as DNA, the CDR3 is TGTGCCTGGAGTGTACTAACAGGGTCAAAGATCTTC. The complete variable domain, with remaining parts taken from reference TRBV30 and TRBJ2-1, reads SQTIHQWPATLVQPVGSPLSLECTVEGTSNPNLYWYRQAAGRGLQLLFYSVGIGQISSEVPQNLSASRPQDRQFILSSKKLLLSDSGFYLCAWSVLTGSKIFGPGTRLTVL.

V and J are TRBV29-1 and TRBJ2-7, with 10 bases identical to TRBD2. The CDR3 spans 14 residues. Trimming cost V 8 bases and J 6 bases; bases outside gene matches: 13. CDR1 is SQVTM, CDR2 ANQGSEA, per germline. The CDR3: CSFGELAGAGEQYF. CDR3 in DNA: TGCAGCTTTGGGGAGCTAGCGGGAGCCGGCGAGCAGTACTTC.

V and J are TRBV27 and TRBJ2-2; 9 nucleotides line up with TRBD2. The junction had 4 bases not matched to a gene; V was cut back by 4 bases and J by 7 bases. The CDR3 covers 14 residues. Germline V lookup: CDR1 MNHEY, CDR2 SMNVEV (reference sequence). The CDR3 DNA is TGTGCCAGCAGTTGGAGGACTAGCGTCGGGGAGCTGTTTTTT. Translation: CASSWRTSVGELFF.

The chain recombines TRBV7-8 with TRBJ1-5; D may be TRBD1 (5 bases). Per the germline V gene, CDR1 is SGHVS and CDR2 is FQNEAQ. The germline V and J ends were trimmed by 4 bases and 6 bases, with 16 bases remaining between them. This CDR3 is 15 amino acids long. The CDR3 coding sequence is TGTGCCAGCAGCTCAAGCCGGGACTCCTCTCAGCCCCAGCATTTT. Its protein product is CASSSSRDSSQPQHF.

The chain combines TRBV18 with TRBJ1-1; D is possibly TRBD1 (5 bases). Trimming pared 2 bases from V and 0 bases from J, leaving 16 bases between. The CDR3 length is 17 residues. Germline V CDR1 and CDR2: KGHSH, LQKENI. The CDR3 loop reads CASSPSMAGLMNTEAFF. The CDR3 bases are TGTGCCAGCTCACCAAGCATGGCAGGGCTTATGAACACTGAAGCTTTCTTT.

The chain uses TRBV7-2 and TRBJ2-5; D gene ambiguous. Trimming stripped 4 bases from V and 6 bases from J, with 9 bases between. This CDR3 contains 12 residues. Per the germline V gene, CDR1 is SGHTA and CDR2 is FQGNSA. CDR3 nucleotide sequence: TGTGCCAGCAGCTCTACGGCCCAGACCCAGTACTTC. This translates into CASSSTAQTQYF.

J is TRBJ2-7 and V is TRBV5-4, with a tentative D call TRBD2 (6 bases). The CDR3 consists of 13 residues. Germline CDR1 is SGHNT and CDR2 is YYREEE (reference sequence). Trimming removed 2 bases at V and 4 bases at J, with 10 bases between. The CDR3 bases are TGTGCCAGCAGCTTACCGGGGGTGTACGAGCAGTACTTC. Translating it yields CASSLPGVYEQYF.

The genes are TRBV7-2 and TRBJ2-7; D is undetermined. This CDR3 contains 14 residues. The V and J ends lost 3 bases and 3 bases respectively, with 12 bases between them. Germline CDR1 is SGHTA and CDR2 is FQGNSA. The CDR3 DNA reads as TGTGCCAGCAGCTTCGCGACCCCTGGCTACGAGCAGTACTTC. Amino acids: CASSFATPGYEQYF.

DNA for the CDR3: TGTGCCAGCAGCCCCTGGGCCGAGGGACCCCTCCACTTT. This encodes CASSPWAEGPLHF. This chain joins TRBV7-9 and TRBJ1-6; unclear D gene. The germline gives CDR1 SEHNR, CDR2 FQNEAQ (reference sequence). V lost 5 bases to trimming and J lost 12 bases, with 14 bases between them. The CDR3 is 13 amino acids.

The chain has TRBV5-1 and TRBJ2-1, with 10 positions matching TRBD2. CDR3 length: 15 residues. V was pared by 5 bases and J by 4 bases, with 6 bases of the junction left unmatched. Germline V CDR1 and CDR2: SGHRS, YFSETQ. The chain's CDR3 is CASSLAGASYNEQFF. The CDR3 DNA reads TGCGCCAGCAGTCTAGCGGGAGCGAGTTACAATGAGCAGTTCTTC.

The sample holds a few counts of this clone. J is TRBJ1-5 and V is TRBV4-1; no firm D call. Germline V gene lookup returns CDR1 MGHRA and CDR2 YSYEKL. The CDR3 runs to 13 residues. The V end lost 5 bases, the J end lost 3 bases, and 8 bases lay between the germline ends. The CDR3 region has the DNA TGCGCCAGCAGCAGGTGGTACAATCAGCCCCAGCATTTT. Translating gives CASSRWYNQPQHF.

The chain is built from TRBV7-3 and TRBJ2-3; 7 bases match TRBD2. V lost 5 bases to trimming and J lost 2 bases; unmatched junction nucleotides: 13. The CDR3 is 17 amino acids. CDR1 SGHTA and CDR2 FQGTGA come from the germline V gene. The DNA of the CDR3 is TGTGCCAGCAGCCCTAAGGCTAGCGGTTTAAACACAGATACGCAGTATTTT. Its translation: CASSPKASGLNTDTQYF.